The rows below give T cell receptor beta chains drawn from one sample of a study of T-cell memory formation after mild COVID-19. Each CDR3 protein gets one entry after TCRdb re-called the 5' RACE reads with MiXCR. The sample yields about 140,000 distinct CDR3 sequences, more than 13% seen once. The sample taken for sequencing was PBMCs or a T cell subset sorted from them (not recorded which). These receptors all come from an adult woman who had mild COVID-19 (a few samples of this study predate the infection). Cell type and time point are not known. Each CDR3 is given with its conserved first and last residue. The D gene is left open where the match is weak. Some rows mark clone size as missing; the rest say once, few, many or name a class of expanded clone.

J | size | D | V | DNA | CDR3
TRBJ2-1 | few | NA | TRBV5-4 | TGTGCCAGCAGGCTGGGTAGGCAGAGCTCCTACAATGAGCAGTTCTTC | CASRLGRQSSYNEQFF
TRBJ2-1 | few | NA | TRBV7-9 | TGTGCCAGCGGCATTTGGGAGAATGAGCAGTTCTTC | CASGIWENEQFF
TRBJ1-1 | few | NA | TRBV14 | TGTGCCAGCAGCGGACGCACTGAAGCTTTCTTT | CASSGRTEAFF
TRBJ2-1 | few | NA | TRBV6-2/TRBV6-3 | TGTGCCAGCAGTTACGACGGGCCCCCCTACAATGAGCAGTTCTTC | CASSYDGPPYNEQFF
TRBJ2-1 | few | TRBD2 | TRBV7-6 | TGTGCCAGCAGCTCATGGACTAGCGGGGGGGCCGTTGAGCAGTTCTTC | CASSSWTSGGAVEQFF
TRBJ2-1 | few | TRBD2 | TRBV9 | TGTGCCAGCAGCGAGACAGCGGGGAGCTCCTACAATGAGCAGTTCTTC | CASSETAGSSYNEQFF
TRBJ2-7 | few | NA | TRBV29-1 | TGCAGCGTTGAAGTGGGATTCTACGAGCAGTACTTC | CSVEVGFYEQYF
TRBJ2-5 | NA | TRBD2 | TRBV7-9 | TGTGCCAGCAGGCCCGGGACTAGCCAAGAGACCCAGTACTTC | CASRPGTSQETQYF
TRBJ2-1 | NA | NA | TRBV29-1 | TGCAGCGCAGCCCCGTCGGATGAGCAGTTCTTC | CSAAPSDEQFF
TRBJ2-1 | many | NA | TRBV9 | TGTGCCAGCAGCGTGCAAGGTTCCCTCTACAATGAGCAGTTCTTC | CASSVQGSLYNEQFF
TRBJ2-7 | few | NA | TRBV4-2 | TGTGCCAGCAGCCAAGGCGGCTTCGGACGGTTCTACGAGCAGTACTTC | CASSQGGFGRFYEQYF
TRBJ1-5 | NA | NA | TRBV19 | TGTGCCAGTAGTATGAAGGGTCCGGGACAGCCCCAGCATTTT | CASSMKGPGQPQHF
TRBJ1-2 | NA | NA | TRBV19 | TGTGCCAGTGGATACAGGAGTAACTATGGCTACACCTTC | CASGYRSNYGYTF
TRBJ2-7 | many | TRBD1 | TRBV25-1 | TGTGCCAGCAGCACCGGGACAGGGGCCTACGAGCAGTACTTC | CASSTGTGAYEQYF
TRBJ1-4 | NA | NA | TRBV20-1 | TGCAGTGCTAAGAGCTTCCAGAGGGAAAAACTGTTTTTT | CSAKSFQREKLFF
TRBJ2-7 | few | NA | TRBV7-8 | TGTGCCAGCAGCTTAGAAGGTGGGGGCTACGAGCAGTACTTC | CASSLEGGGYEQYF
TRBJ2-3 | NA | TRBD2 | TRBV27 | TGTGCCAGCAGTCCCCACGCCCTTGTCGGACTAGCGGGCCCGACGAGGAGTACGCAGTATTTT | CASSPHALVGLAGPTRSTQYF
TRBJ2-4 | few | TRBD2 | TRBV5-1 | TGCGCCAGCAGCTTGGGACAGCGGGAGCGCCTGGAAAACATTCAGTACTTC | CASSLGQRERLENIQYF
TRBJ2-2 | few | TRBD1 | TRBV4-1 | TGCGCCAGCAGCCAAGGCCCGGACAGGGGGACCACCGGGGAGCTGTTTTTT | CASSQGPDRGTTGELFF
TRBJ1-1 | few | TRBD1 | TRBV5-1 | TGCGCCAGCAGCTTCGACTGGGACGGACAGGGGGCTACCCTGAACACTGAAGCTTTCTTT | CASSFDWDGQGATLNTEAFF
TRBJ1-3 | few | NA | TRBV7-8 | TGTGCCAGCAGCGCTTACCTCCAGGGTTACGGAAACACCATATATTTT | CASSAYLQGYGNTIYF
TRBJ1-1 | once | TRBD1 | TRBV7-8 | TGTGCCAGCAGCTTGAAGGGGGCGGCTGAAGCTTTCTTT | CASSLKGAAEAFF